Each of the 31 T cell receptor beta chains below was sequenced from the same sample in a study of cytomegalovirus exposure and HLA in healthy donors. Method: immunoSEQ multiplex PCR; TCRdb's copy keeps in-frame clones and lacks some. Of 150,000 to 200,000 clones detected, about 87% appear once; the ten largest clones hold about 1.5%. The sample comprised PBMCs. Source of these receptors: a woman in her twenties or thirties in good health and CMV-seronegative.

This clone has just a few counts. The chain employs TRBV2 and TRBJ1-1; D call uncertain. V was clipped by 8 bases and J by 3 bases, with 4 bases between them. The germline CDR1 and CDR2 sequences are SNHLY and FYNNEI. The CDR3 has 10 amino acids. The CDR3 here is CASSDTEAFF. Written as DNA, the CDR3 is TGTGCCAGCTCTGACACTGAAGCTTTCTTT.

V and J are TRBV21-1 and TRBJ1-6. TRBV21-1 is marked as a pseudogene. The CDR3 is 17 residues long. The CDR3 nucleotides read TGTGCCAGCAGCAAAGGCGGCCCCCAGCTTTTTAATTCACCCCTCCACTTT. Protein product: CASSKGGPQLFNSPLHF.

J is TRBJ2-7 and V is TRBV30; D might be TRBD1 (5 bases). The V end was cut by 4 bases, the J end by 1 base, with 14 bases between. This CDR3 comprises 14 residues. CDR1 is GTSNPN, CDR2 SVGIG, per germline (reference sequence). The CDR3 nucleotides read TGTGCCTGGAATCTACAGGCGATTTCCTACGAGCAGTACTTC. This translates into CAWNLQAISYEQYF.

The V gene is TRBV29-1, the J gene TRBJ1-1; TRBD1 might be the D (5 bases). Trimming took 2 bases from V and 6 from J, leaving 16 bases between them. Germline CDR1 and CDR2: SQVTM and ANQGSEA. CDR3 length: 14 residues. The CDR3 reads CSVEPDNIHAEAFF. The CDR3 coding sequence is TGCAGCGTTGAACCGGACAACATCCACGCTGAAGCTTTCTTT. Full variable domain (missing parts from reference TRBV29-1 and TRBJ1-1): SAVISQKPSRDICQRGTSLTIQCQVDSQVTMMFWYRQQPGQSLTLIATANQGSEATYESGFVIDKFPISRPNLTFSTLTVSNMSPEDSSIYLCSVEPDNIHAEAFFGQGTRLTVV.

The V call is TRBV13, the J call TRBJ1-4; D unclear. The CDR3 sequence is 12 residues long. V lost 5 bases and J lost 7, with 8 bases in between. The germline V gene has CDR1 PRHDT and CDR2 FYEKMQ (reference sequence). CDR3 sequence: CASSKNTEKLFF. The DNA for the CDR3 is TGTGCCAGCAGCAAGAACACTGAAAAACTGTTTTTT. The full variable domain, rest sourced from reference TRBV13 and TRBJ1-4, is AAGVIQSPRHLIKEKRETATLKCYPIPRHDTVYWYQQGPGQDPQFLISFYEKMQSDKGSIPDRFSAQQFSDYHSELNMSSLELGDSALYFCASSKNTEKLFFGSGTQLSVL.

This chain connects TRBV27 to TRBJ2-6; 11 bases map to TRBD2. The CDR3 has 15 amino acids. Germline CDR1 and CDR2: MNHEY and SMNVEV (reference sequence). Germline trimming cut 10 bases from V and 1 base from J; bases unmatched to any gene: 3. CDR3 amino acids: CATGTSGSGANVLTF. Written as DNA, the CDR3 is TGTGCCACCGGGACTAGCGGATCTGGGGCCAACGTCCTGACTTTC.

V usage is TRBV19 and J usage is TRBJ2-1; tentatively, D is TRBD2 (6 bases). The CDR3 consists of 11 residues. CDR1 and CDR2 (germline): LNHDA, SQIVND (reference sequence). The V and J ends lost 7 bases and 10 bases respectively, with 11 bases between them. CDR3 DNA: TGTGCCAGTAATCGGGGGTGGGAGCAGTTCTTC. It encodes CASNRGWEQFF.

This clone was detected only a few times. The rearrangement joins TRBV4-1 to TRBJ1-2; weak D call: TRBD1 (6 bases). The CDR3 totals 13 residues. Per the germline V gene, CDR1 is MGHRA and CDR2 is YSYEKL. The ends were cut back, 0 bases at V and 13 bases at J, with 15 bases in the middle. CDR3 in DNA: TGCGCCAGCAGCCAAGAGTGGGACAACGAGCCCACCTTC. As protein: CASSQEWDNEPTF.

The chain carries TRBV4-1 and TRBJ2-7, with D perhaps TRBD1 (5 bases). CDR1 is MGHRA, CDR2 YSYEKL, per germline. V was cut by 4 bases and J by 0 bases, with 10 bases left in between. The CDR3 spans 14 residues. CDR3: CASSPGQGSYEQYF. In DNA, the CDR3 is TGCGCCAGCAGCCCCGGGCAGGGCTCCTACGAGCAGTACTTC.

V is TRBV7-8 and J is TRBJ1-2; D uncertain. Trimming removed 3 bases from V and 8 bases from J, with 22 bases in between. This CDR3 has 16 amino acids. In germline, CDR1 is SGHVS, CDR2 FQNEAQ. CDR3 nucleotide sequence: TGTGCCAGCAGCTTCCTCGAGGATTCCCCTTTATCCGGCTACACCTTC. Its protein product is CASSFLEDSPLSGYTF.

The CDR3 DNA reads TGTGCCAGCAGTCCCCCCGTCGGGAGGGGCAATCAGCCCCAGCATTTT. This codes for CASSPPVGRGNQPQHF. J is TRBJ1-5 and V is TRBV6-6; D is uncertain. The CDR3 is 16 residues long. In germline, CDR1 is MNHNY, CDR2 SVGAGI (reference sequence). Trimming left V 5 bases short and J 2 bases short, with 16 bases between.

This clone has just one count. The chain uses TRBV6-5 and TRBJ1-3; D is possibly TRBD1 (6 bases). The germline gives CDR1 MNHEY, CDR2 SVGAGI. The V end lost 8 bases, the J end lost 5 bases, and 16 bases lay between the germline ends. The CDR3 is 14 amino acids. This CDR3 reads CASGRDIERNTIYF. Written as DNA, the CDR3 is TGTGCCAGCGGCCGGGACATTGAAAGAAACACCATATATTTT.

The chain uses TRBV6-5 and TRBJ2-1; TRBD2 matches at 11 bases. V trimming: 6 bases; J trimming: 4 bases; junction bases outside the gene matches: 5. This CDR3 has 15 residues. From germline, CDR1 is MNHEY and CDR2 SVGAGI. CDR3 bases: TGTGCCAGCAGCCCCACTAGCGGGGGTTACAATGAGCAGTTCTTC. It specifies CASSPTSGGYNEQFF.

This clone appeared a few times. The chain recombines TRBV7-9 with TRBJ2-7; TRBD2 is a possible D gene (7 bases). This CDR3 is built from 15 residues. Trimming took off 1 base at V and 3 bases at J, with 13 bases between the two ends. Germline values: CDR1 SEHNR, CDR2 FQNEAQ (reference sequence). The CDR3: CASSLGGLGGYEQYF. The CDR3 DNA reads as TGTGCCAGCAGCTTAGGAGGACTAGGGGGCTACGAGCAGTACTTC.

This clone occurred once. In DNA form, the CDR3 reads TGTGCCAGCAGTTTAGGGGGAGGGATGAACACTGAAGCTTTCTTT. It translates to CASSLGGGMNTEAFF. The V call is TRBV27, the J call TRBJ1-1; D might be TRBD1 (5 bases). This CDR3 has 15 residues. Trimming left V 2 bases short and J 0 bases short, with 10 bases between. CDR1 and CDR2 (germline): MNHEY, SMNVEV (reference sequence).

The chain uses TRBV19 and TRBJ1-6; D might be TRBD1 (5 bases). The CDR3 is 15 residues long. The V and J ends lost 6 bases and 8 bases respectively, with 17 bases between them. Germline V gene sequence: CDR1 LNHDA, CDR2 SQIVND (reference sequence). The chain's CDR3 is CASRKMTDTDSPLHF. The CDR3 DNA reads TGTGCCAGTAGAAAAATGACAGATACTGATTCACCCCTCCACTTT.

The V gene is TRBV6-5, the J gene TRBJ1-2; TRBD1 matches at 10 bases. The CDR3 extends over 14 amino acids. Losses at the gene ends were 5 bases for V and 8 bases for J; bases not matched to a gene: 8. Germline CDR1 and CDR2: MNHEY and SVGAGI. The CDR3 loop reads CASSETGGWKGYTF. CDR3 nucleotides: TGTGCCAGCAGTGAGACAGGGGGCTGGAAAGGCTACACCTTC.

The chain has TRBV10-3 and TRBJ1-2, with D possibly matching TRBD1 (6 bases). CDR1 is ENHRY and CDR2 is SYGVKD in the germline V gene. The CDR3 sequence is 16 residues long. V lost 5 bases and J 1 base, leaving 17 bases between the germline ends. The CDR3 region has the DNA TGTGCCATCAGTAAAGAGCACTGGACAGTTAACTATGGCTACACCTTC. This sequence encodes CAISKEHWTVNYGYTF.

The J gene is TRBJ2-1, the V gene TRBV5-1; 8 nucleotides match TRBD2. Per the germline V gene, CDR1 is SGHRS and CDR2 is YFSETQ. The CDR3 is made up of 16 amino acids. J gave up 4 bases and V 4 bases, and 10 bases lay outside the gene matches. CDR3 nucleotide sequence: TGCGCCAGCAGCCGGGAGGGGGGGGGCGTTTACAATGAGCAGTTCTTC. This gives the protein CASSREGGGVYNEQFF.

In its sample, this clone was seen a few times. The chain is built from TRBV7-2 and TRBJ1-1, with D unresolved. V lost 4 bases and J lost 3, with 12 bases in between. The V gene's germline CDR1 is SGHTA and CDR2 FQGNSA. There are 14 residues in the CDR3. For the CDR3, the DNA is TGTGCCAGCAGCTCGAGCCCGAGGGACACTGAAGCTTTCTTT. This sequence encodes CASSSSPRDTEAFF.

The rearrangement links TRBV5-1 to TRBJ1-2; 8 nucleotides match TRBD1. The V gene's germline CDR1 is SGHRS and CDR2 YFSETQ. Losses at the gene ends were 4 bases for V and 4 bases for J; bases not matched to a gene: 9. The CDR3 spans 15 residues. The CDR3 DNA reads TGCGCCAGCAGCCCAAGCAGGGGGCGAGTCTATGGCTACACCTTC. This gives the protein CASSPSRGRVYGYTF. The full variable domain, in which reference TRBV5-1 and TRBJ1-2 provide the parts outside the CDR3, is KAGVTQTPRYLIKTRGQQVTLSCSPISGHRSVSWYQQTPGQGLQFLFEYFSETQRNKGNFPGRFSGRQFSNSRSEMNVSTLELGDSALYLCASSPSRGRVYGYTFGSGTRLTVV.

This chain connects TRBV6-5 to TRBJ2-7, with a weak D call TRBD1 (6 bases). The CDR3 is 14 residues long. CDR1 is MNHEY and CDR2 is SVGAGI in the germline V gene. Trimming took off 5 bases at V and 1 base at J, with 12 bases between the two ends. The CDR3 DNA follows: TGTGCCAGCAGTAGGGGGACGGAGTCCTACGAGCAGTACTTC. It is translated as CASSRGTESYEQYF.

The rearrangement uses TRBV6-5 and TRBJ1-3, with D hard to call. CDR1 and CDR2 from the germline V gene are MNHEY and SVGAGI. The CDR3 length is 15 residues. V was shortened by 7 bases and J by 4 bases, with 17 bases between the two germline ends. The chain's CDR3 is CASKQDSYGGNTIYF. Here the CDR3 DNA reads TGTGCCAGCAAACAAGACTCTTACGGGGGAAACACCATATATTTT.

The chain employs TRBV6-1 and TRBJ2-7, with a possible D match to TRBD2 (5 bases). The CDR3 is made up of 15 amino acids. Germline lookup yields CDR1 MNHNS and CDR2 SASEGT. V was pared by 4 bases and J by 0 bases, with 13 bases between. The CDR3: CASSVRADYSYEQYF. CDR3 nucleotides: TGTGCCAGCAGTGTTCGGGCAGACTACTCCTACGAGCAGTACTTC.

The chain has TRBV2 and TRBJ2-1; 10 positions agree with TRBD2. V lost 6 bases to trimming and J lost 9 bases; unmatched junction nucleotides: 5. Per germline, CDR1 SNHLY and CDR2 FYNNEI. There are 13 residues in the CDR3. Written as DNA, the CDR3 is TGTGCCAGCAGCCGGACTAGCGGTGGTGAGCAGTTCTTC. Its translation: CASSRTSGGEQFF.

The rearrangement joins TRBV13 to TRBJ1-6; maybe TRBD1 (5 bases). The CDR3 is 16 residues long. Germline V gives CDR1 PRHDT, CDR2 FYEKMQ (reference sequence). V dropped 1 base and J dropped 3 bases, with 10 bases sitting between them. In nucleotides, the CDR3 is TGTGCCAGCAGCTTAGCAGGGAATAACTATAATTCACCCCTCCACTTT. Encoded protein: CASSLAGNNYNSPLHF.

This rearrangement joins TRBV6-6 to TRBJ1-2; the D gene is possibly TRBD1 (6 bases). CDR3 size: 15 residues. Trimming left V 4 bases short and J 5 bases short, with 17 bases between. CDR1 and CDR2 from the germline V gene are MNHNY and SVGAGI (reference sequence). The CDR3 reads CASSSDRTVIYGYTF. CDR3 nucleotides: TGTGCCAGCAGTTCAGATCGGACAGTTATATATGGCTACACCTTC.

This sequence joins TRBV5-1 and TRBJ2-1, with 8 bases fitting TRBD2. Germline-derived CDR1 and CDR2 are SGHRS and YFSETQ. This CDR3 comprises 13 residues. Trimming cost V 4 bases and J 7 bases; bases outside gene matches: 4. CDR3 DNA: TGCGCCAGCAGCCGGGGGGGGGATAATGAGCAGTTCTTC. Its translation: CASSRGGDNEQFF. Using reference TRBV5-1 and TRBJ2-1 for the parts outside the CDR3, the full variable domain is KAGVTQTPRYLIKTRGQQVTLSCSPISGHRSVSWYQQTPGQGLQFLFEYFSETQRNKGNFPGRFSGRQFSNSRSEMNVSTLELGDSALYLCASSRGGDNEQFFGPGTRLTVL.

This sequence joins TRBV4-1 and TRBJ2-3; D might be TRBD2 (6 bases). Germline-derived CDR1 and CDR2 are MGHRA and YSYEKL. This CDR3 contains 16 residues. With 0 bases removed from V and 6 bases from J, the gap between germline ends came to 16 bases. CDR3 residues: CASSQDVADSGDTQYF. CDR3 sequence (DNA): TGCGCCAGCAGCCAAGACGTAGCGGATTCTGGGGATACGCAGTATTTT.

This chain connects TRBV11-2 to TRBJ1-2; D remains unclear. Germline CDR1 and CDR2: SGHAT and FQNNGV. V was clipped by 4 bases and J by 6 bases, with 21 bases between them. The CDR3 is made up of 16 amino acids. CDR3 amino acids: CASSSIRGQEKHGYTF. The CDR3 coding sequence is TGTGCCAGCAGCTCCATTCGCGGCCAAGAGAAACATGGCTACACCTTC. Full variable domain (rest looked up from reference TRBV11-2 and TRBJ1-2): EAGVAQSPRYKIIEKRQSVAFWCNPISGHATLYWYQQILGQGPKLLIQFQNNGVVDDSQLPKDRFSAERLKGVDSTLKIQPAKLEDSAVYLCASSSIRGQEKHGYTFGSGTRLTVV.

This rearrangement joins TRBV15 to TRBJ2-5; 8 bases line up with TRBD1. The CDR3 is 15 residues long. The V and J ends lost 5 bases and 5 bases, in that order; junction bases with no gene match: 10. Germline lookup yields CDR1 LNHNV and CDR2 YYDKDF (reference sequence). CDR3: CATSSKDRVRETQYF. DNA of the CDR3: TGTGCCACCAGCTCGAAGGACAGGGTGAGGGAGACCCAGTACTTC. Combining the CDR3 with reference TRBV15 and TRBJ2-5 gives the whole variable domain DAMVIQNPRYQVTQFGKPVTLSCSQTLNHNVMYWYQQKSSQAPKLLFHYYDKDFNNEADTPDNFQSRRPNTSFCFLDIRSPGLGDTAMYLCATSSKDRVRETQYFGPGTRLLVL.